Listed below are T cell receptor beta chains from one sample, sequenced in a study of blood T cell repertoires in COVID-19. Profiled with immunoSEQ multiplex PCR; TCRdb holds only in-frame clones, not every one. This sample has 280,000 or so clones; 83% occur once, and the top ten carry roughly a tenth. Sequencing was performed on peripheral blood. The source of these receptors is a woman in her forties or fifties who had recovered from COVID-19. Each CDR3 is given with its conserved first and last residue. Fields, in order: V gene, D gene, J gene, clone size, CDR3 protein, CDR3 DNA. A D gene is named only where the DNA matches it firmly. The size field is filled for only some rows; it gives once, few, many or a size class.

TRBV4-1	-	TRBJ2-1	-	CASSQADLTVNEQFF	TGCGCCAGCAGCCAAGCCGACTTAACTGTCAATGAGCAGTTCTTC
TRBV7-6	TRBD2	TRBJ2-5	once	CASSFSGQETQYF	TGTGCCAGCAGCTTTAGCGGGCAAGAGACCCAGTACTTC
TRBV27	-	TRBJ2-2	-	CASSPPPWGSKLAGELFF	TGTGCCAGCAGTCCCCCCCCCTGGGGCTCAAAACTTGCGGGGGAGCTGTTTTTT
TRBV18	-	TRBJ2-7	-	CASSSLASDTYEQYF	TGTGCCAGCTCATCCCTGGCTTCTGATACCTACGAGCAGTACTTC
TRBV11-2	TRBD1	TRBJ2-5	few	CASSPGQGRETQYF	TGTGCCAGCAGCCCCGGACAGGGGAGGGAGACCCAGTACTTC
TRBV4-1	TRBD1	TRBJ1-5	once	CASSQDGDRVTQPQHF	TGCGCCAGCAGCCAAGATGGGGACAGGGTTACTCAGCCCCAGCATTTT
TRBV9	TRBD1	TRBJ1-2	-	CASSGTGTGADGYTF	TGTGCCAGCAGCGGAACCGGGACAGGGGCTGATGGCTACACCTTC
TRBV24-1	TRBD1	TRBJ2-6	-	CATNPGQGRSGANVLTF	TGTGCCACCAATCCGGGACAGGGCCGCTCTGGGGCCAACGTCCTGACTTTC
TRBV27	TRBD2	TRBJ2-3	many	CASSAVAGEVSDTQYF	TGTGCCAGCAGTGCCGTAGCGGGAGAGGTCTCAGATACGCAGTATTTT
TRBV2	TRBD1	TRBJ2-3	once	CASRRDRNTDTQYF	TGTGCCAGCAGGAGGGACAGAAACACAGATACGCAGTATTTT
TRBV19	TRBD2	TRBJ2-7	once	CASRLAGGNEQYF	TGTGCCAGCCGACTAGCGGGAGGGAACGAGCAGTACTTC
TRBV7-9	TRBD1	TRBJ1-4	-	CASSPWTGGEEKLFF	TGTGCCAGCAGCCCTTGGACAGGGGGAGAGGAAAAACTGTTTTTT
TRBV28	TRBD1	TRBJ2-7	few	CASGAGQDYEQYF	TGTGCCAGCGGGGCGGGACAGGACTACGAGCAGTACTTC
TRBV7-3	TRBD1	TRBJ2-1	-	CASSLGGQGFYEQFF	TGTGCCAGCAGCTTAGGGGGACAGGGGTTCTATGAGCAGTTCTTC
TRBV10-3	TRBD1	TRBJ2-7	once	CAISDRGQDEQYF	TGTGCCATCAGTGACAGGGGGCAGGACGAGCAGTACTTC
TRBV19	TRBD2	TRBJ2-5	-	CASSPVAGGKETQYF	TGTGCCAGTAGTCCGGTAGCGGGAGGGAAGGAGACCCAGTACTTC
TRBV19	TRBD2	TRBJ2-3	-	CASSRTSGGARGKTDTQYF	TGTGCCAGTAGTCGGACTAGCGGGGGGGCCAGGGGAAAGACAGATACGCAGTATTTT
TRBV3-1/TRBV3-2	-	TRBJ1-1	-	CASSRTGGSAEAFF	TGTGCCAGCAGCCGAACGGGCGGGAGCGCTGAAGCTTTCTTT
TRBV18	TRBD1	TRBJ2-7	-	CASSPGTGMLGEQYF	TGTGCCAGCTCACCCGGGACAGGGATGTTGGGCGAGCAGTACTTC
TRBV5-1	-	TRBJ2-5	few	CASSPKGGGQYF	TGCGCCAGCAGCCCGAAGGGGGGGGGCCAGTACTTC
TRBV9	-	TRBJ1-1	once	CASSVVEGMNTEAFF	TGTGCCAGCAGCGTAGTGGAGGGGATGAACACTGAAGCTTTCTTT
TRBV20-1	TRBD1	TRBJ2-3	-	CSASLGQGAGTDTQYF	TGCAGTGCTAGTCTGGGACAGGGGGCCGGCACAGATACGCAGTATTTT
TRBV27	-	TRBJ1-5	-	CASSSGNQPQHF	TGTGCCAGCAGTTCAGGCAATCAGCCCCAGCATTTT
TRBV4-3	TRBD2	TRBJ2-1	-	CASSQGRQSGVYNEQFF	TGCGCCAGCAGCCAAGGCCGCCAGAGCGGGGTCTACAATGAGCAGTTCTTC
TRBV7-9	-	TRBJ1-2	-	CASSPPGGLTGYTF	TGTGCCAGCAGCCCGCCCGGGGGGCTTACGGGCTACACCTTC
TRBV7-2	-	TRBJ2-5	-	CASSFYASRQETQYF	TGTGCCAGCAGCTTTTACGCTAGTCGCCAAGAGACCCAGTACTTC
TRBV28	TRBD2	TRBJ2-1	-	CASASGGSYNEQFF	TGTGCCAGCGCTAGCGGGGGTTCTTACAATGAGCAGTTCTTC
TRBV2	-	TRBJ2-3	-	CASSASSENFDTQYF	TGTGCCAGCAGTGCGTCTAGCGAGAATTTTGATACGCAGTATTTT
TRBV7-2	-	TRBJ2-5	few	CASSTYQETQYF	TGTGCCAGCAGCACCTATCAAGAGACCCAGTACTTC
TRBV19	-	TRBJ1-4	once	CASSQDSYEKLFF	TGTGCCAGTAGTCAGGACAGCTATGAAAAACTGTTTTTT
TRBV30	-	TRBJ1-1	-	CALDKGDPRDTEAFF	TGTGCCCTAGATAAGGGGGACCCTAGGGACACTGAAGCTTTCTTT
TRBV5-5	-	TRBJ1-5	-	CASSLAPLTNQPQHF	TGTGCCAGCAGCTTGGCCCCACTAACGAATCAGCCCCAGCATTTT
TRBV14	TRBD1	TRBJ1-2	-	CASSQKGQGYGYTF	TGTGCCAGCAGCCAAAAAGGACAGGGGTACGGCTACACCTTC
TRBV5-1	TRBD1	TRBJ1-4	-	CASSLRTGEEKLFF	TGCGCCAGCAGCTTGAGGACAGGAGAGGAAAAACTGTTTTTT
TRBV7-2	TRBD1	TRBJ2-2	few	CASRSQGVTGELFF	TGTGCCAGCCGGTCTCAGGGGGTCACCGGGGAGCTGTTTTTT
TRBV5-4	TRBD1	TRBJ1-2	-	CASSLNRGDNYGYTF	TGTGCCAGCAGCTTGAACAGGGGGGATAACTATGGCTACACCTTC
TRBV4-3	TRBD2	TRBJ2-7	-	CASSQDAASGSYEQYF	TGCGCCAGCAGCCAAGATGCGGCTAGCGGGAGCTACGAGCAGTACTTC
TRBV6-6	-	TRBJ1-2	-	CASSYRGGELGYTF	TGTGCCAGCAGTTACCGCGGGGGGGAGCTTGGCTACACCTTC
TRBV6-5	-	TRBJ1-2	-	CASTGDYGYTF	TGTGCCAGCACCGGGGACTATGGCTACACCTTC
TRBV7-6	TRBD2	TRBJ2-3	-	CASSLAALSGSEREWDTQYF	TGTGCCAGCAGCTTAGCGGCACTCTCAGGATCGGAGCGGGAGTGGGATACGCAGTATTTT
TRBV7-9	TRBD1	TRBJ2-1	-	CASSPIATGQYNEQFF	TGTGCCAGCAGCCCCATAGCGACGGGACAGTACAATGAGCAGTTCTTC
TRBV6-2/TRBV6-3	-	TRBJ2-3	-	CASSYGATGNTDTQYF	TGTGCCAGCAGTTATGGCGCGACCGGGAACACAGATACGCAGTATTTT
TRBV11-1	-	TRBJ1-6	-	CASSPEGQDNSPLHF	TGTGCCAGCAGCCCTGAGGGACAAGATAATTCACCCCTCCACTTT
TRBV28	TRBD1	TRBJ2-7	-	CASSIGTGGYEQYF	TGTGCCAGCAGTATAGGGACAGGGGGCTACGAGCAGTACTTC
TRBV9	-	TRBJ2-3	-	CASSVVGRNFLF	TGTGCCAGCAGCGTAGTCGGGAGAAACTTCCTCTTT
TRBV24-1	TRBD1	TRBJ2-1	-	CATSDLQGYNEQFF	TGTGCCACCAGTGACCTACAGGGGTACAATGAGCAGTTCTTC
TRBV7-2	TRBD1	TRBJ2-5	-	CASSSGQGTETQYF	TGTGCCAGCAGCTCCGGACAGGGGACAGAGACCCAGTACTTC
TRBV7-6	TRBD2	TRBJ2-1	-	CASSLEMTGTRSYNEQFF	TGTGCCAGCAGCTTAGAAATGACGGGGACTAGATCCTACAATGAGCAGTTCTTC
TRBV28	TRBD1	TRBJ1-6	-	CASSFPLKYRGENSPLHF	TGTGCCAGCAGTTTCCCTTTAAAATACAGGGGTGAGAATTCACCCCTCCACTTT
TRBV5-6	-	TRBJ2-6	-	CASSPRGALGANVLTF	TGTGCCAGCAGCCCACGCGGGGCTCTTGGGGCCAACGTCCTGACTTTC
TRBV19	TRBD1	TRBJ1-5	-	CASSTGQGFTQPQHF	TGTGCCAGTAGTACCGGACAGGGATTTACTCAGCCCCAGCATTTT
TRBV2	TRBD1	TRBJ2-6	-	CASLGNRGRDSGANVLTF	TGTGCCAGCCTCGGCAACAGGGGGCGAGACTCTGGGGCCAACGTCCTGACTTTC
TRBV7-2	TRBD2	TRBJ2-3	-	CASSESGGAPSTDTQYF	TGTGCCAGCAGCGAGAGCGGGGGCGCACCCTCCACAGATACGCAGTATTTT
TRBV7-2	TRBD1	TRBJ1-5	-	CASSSQGMGQPQHF	TGTGCCAGCAGTTCACAGGGGATGGGTCAGCCCCAGCATTTT
TRBV30	-	TRBJ2-2	-	CAWRPGPNTGELFF	TGTGCCTGGAGGCCAGGGCCGAACACCGGGGAGCTGTTTTTT
TRBV19	-	TRBJ2-7	-	CASSRSLAPSYEQYF	TGTGCCAGTAGCAGGAGTCTAGCGCCTTCCTACGAGCAGTACTTC
TRBV5-6	TRBD2	TRBJ2-7	few	CASSLASGAHEQYF	TGTGCCAGCAGCTTGGCGAGCGGGGCCCACGAGCAGTACTTC
TRBV27	TRBD2	TRBJ2-1	-	CASSFGGAYNEQFF	TGTGCCAGCAGTTTTGGGGGGGCCTACAATGAGCAGTTCTTC
TRBV7-3	TRBD1	TRBJ1-2	-	CASSPDRDYGYTF	TGTGCCAGCAGCCCGGACAGGGACTATGGCTACACCTTC